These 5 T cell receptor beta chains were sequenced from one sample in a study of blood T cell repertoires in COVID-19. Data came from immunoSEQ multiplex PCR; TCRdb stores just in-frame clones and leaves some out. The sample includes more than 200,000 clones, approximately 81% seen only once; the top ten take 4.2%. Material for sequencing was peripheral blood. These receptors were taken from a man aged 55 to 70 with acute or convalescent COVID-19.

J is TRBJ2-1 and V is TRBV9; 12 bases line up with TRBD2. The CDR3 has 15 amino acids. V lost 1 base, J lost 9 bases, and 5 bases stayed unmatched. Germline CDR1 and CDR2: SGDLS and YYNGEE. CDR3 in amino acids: CASSVRLAGDGEQFF. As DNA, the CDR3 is TGTGCCAGCAGCGTACGACTAGCGGGAGACGGTGAGCAGTTCTTC.

In nucleotides, the CDR3 is TGTGCCAGCAGTGAGCTGGGAGGCTATGGCTACACCTTC. This translates into CASSELGGYGYTF. The chain uses TRBV2 and TRBJ1-2, with no clear D. The V gene's germline CDR1 is SNHLY and CDR2 FYNNEI. The CDR3 totals 13 residues. Trimming removed 3 bases at V and 4 bases at J, with 9 bases between.

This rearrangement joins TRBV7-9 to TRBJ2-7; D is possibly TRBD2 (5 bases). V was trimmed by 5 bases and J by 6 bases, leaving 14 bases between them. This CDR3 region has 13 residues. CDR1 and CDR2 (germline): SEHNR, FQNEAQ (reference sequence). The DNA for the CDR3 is TGTGCCAGCAGCCCGGGGTGGGTCGGCGAGCAGTACTTC. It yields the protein CASSPGWVGEQYF. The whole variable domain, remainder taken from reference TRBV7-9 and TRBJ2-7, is DTGVSQNPRHKITKRGQNVTFRCDPISEHNRLYWYRQTLGQGPEFLTYFQNEAQLEKSRLLSDRFSAERPKGSFSTLEIQRTEQGDSAMYLCASSPGWVGEQYFGPGTRLTVT.

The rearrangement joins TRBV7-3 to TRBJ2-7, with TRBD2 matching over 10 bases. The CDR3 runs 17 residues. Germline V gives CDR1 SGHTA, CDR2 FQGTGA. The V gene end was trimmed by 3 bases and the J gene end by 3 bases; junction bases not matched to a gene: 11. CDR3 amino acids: CASSFPTSGQEGYEQYF. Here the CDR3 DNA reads TGTGCCAGCAGCTTCCCGACTAGCGGGCAAGAGGGCTACGAGCAGTACTTC.

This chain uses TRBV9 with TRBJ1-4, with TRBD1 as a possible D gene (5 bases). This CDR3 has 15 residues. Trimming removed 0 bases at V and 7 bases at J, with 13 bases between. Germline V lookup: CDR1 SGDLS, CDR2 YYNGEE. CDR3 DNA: TGTGCCAGCAGCGTAGGGGCAGGGCTAAGTGAAAAACTGTTTTTT. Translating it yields CASSVGAGLSEKLFF.